What follows are 5 T cell receptor beta chains derived from one specimen sequenced in a study of T cell repertoires in aging, cancer and after chemotherapy. Peripheral blood genomic DNA, not sorted cells or RNA, was the template. A mixed TRB-A/B primer pool amplified rearranged TRB by multiplex touch-down PCR. TCRdb reprocessed the multiplex PCR reads with MiXCR, giving one entry per CDR3 protein. The sample shows 2,500 to 4,000 distinct CDR3 sequences, roughly 24% of them seen only once. The sample consisted of blood. The receptor set was obtained from a human donor with a solid tumor.

This clonotype was seen a few times. V is TRBV20-1 and J is TRBJ1-4; no definite D call. There are 13 residues in the CDR3. The germline V gene has CDR1 DFQATT and CDR2 SNEGSKA (reference sequence). The V and J ends lost 5 bases and 7 bases respectively, with 14 bases between them. The CDR3 DNA reads TGCAGTGCTCTCGATTCTGGGATTGAAAAACTGTTTTTT. Translation gives CSALDSGIEKLFF.

This clonotype was counted a few times. The chain has TRBV5-1 and TRBJ2-5, with 9 bases matching TRBD1. This CDR3 comprises 17 residues. In germline, CDR1 is SGHRS, CDR2 YFSETQ. V trimming: 4 bases; J trimming: 5 bases; junction bases outside the gene matches: 15. The CDR3 DNA sequence: TGCGCCAGCAGCCCGCCGCCCTACAGGGGGCGCGAGGAGACCCAGTACTTC. Translated: CASSPPPYRGREETQYF.

By share, this clonotype ranks as medium-sized. The gene calls are TRBV12-3 or TRBV12-4 and TRBJ2-1, with D possibly TRBD2 on 6 matching bases. This CDR3 has 12 residues. V lost 6 bases to trimming and J lost 7 bases, with 10 bases between them. CDR3 sequence: CASSPGRNEQFF. The CDR3 DNA reads TGTGCCAGCAGCCCCGGGAGAAATGAGCAGTTCTTC.

Relative to its sample, this clonotype is medium-sized. The V gene is TRBV12-3 or TRBV12-4, the J gene TRBJ1-1, with D uncertain. The CDR3 has 13 amino acids. V was trimmed by 5 bases and J by 5 bases, leaving 12 bases between them. CDR3 amino acids: CASSTATLTEAFF. Here the CDR3 DNA reads TGTGCCAGCAGTACAGCAACATTAACTGAAGCTTTCTTT.

This clonotype turned up a few times. V and J are TRBV10-2 and TRBJ2-7; 7 bases map to TRBD1. Germline V lookup: CDR1 WSHSY, CDR2 SAAADI. There are 13 residues in the CDR3. Unmatched junction bases numbered 3, after V lost 3 bases and J lost 4 bases. As DNA, the CDR3 is TGCGCCAGCAGTGACGGACAGGAATACGAGCAGTACTTC. Its protein product is CASSDGQEYEQYF.